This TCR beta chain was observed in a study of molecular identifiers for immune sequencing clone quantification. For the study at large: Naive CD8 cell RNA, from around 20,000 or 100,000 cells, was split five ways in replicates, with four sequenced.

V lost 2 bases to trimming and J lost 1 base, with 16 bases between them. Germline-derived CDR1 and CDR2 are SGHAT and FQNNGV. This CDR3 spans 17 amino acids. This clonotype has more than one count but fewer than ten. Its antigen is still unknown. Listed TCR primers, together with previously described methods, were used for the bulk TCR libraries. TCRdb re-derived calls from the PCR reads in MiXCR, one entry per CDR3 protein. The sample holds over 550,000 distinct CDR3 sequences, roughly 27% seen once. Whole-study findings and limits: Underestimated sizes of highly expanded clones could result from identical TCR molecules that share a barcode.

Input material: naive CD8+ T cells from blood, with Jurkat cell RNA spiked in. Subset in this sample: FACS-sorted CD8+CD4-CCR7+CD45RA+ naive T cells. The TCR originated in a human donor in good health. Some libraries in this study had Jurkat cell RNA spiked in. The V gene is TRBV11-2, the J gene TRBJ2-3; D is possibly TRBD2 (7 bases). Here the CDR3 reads CASSLFEWGGRTDTQYF. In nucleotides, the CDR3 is TGTGCCAGCAGCTTATTTGAGTGGGGGGGCCGCACAGATACGCAGTATTTT.